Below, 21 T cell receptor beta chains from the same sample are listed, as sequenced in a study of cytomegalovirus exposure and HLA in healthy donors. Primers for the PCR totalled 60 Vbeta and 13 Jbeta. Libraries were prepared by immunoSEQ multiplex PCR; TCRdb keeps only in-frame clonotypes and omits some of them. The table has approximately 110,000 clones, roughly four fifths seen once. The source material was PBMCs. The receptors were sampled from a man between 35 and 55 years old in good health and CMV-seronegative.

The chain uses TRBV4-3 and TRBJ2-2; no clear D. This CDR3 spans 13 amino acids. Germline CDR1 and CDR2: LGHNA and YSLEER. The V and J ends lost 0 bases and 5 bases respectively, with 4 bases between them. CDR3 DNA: TGCGCCAGCAGCCAAGATCGGACCGGGGAGCTGTTTTTT. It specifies CASSQDRTGELFF.

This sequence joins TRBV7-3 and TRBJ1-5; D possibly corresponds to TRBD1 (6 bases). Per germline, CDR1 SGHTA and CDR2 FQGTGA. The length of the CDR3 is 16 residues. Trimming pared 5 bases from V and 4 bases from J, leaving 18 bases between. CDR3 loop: CASSKRSGTRNQPQHF. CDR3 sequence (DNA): TGTGCCAGCAGCAAACGTTCCGGGACACGAAATCAGCCCCAGCATTTT.

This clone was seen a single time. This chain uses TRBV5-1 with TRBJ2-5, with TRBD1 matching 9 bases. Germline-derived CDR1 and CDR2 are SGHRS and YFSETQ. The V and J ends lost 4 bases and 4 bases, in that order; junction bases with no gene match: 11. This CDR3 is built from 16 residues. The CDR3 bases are TGCGCCAGCAGCGGGGGTATGGGACAGGGAACAGAGACCCAGTACTTC. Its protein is CASSGGMGQGTETQYF.

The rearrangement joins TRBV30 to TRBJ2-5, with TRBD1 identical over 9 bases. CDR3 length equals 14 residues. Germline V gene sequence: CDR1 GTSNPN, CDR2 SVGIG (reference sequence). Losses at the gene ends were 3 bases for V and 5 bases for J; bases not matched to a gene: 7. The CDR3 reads CAWRAGTGIETQYF. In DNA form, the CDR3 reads TGTGCCTGGAGAGCCGGGACAGGGATTGAGACCCAGTACTTC. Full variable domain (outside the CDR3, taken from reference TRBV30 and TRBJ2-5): SQTIHQWPATLVQPVGSPLSLECTVEGTSNPNLYWYRQAAGRGLQLLFYSVGIGQISSEVPQNLSASRPQDRQFILSSKKLLLSDSGFYLCAWRAGTGIETQYFGPGTRLLVL.

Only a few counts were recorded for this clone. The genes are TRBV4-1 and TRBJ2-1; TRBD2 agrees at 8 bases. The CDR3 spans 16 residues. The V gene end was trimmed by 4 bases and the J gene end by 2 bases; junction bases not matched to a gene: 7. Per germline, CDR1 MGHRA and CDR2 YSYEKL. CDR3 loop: CASSRLASIPYNEQFF. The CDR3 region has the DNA TGCGCCAGCAGCCGACTAGCGAGCATCCCCTACAATGAGCAGTTCTTC.

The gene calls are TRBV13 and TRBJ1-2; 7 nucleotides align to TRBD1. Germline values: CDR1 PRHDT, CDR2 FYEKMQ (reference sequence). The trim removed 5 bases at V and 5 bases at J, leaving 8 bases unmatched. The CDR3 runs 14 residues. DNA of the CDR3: TGTGCCAGCAGCATTACACAGGGGCGTTATGGCTACACCTTC. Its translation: CASSITQGRYGYTF. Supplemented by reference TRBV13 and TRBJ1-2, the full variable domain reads AAGVIQSPRHLIKEKRETATLKCYPIPRHDTVYWYQQGPGQDPQFLISFYEKMQSDKGSIPDRFSAQQFSDYHSELNMSSLELGDSALYFCASSITQGRYGYTFGSGTRLTVV.

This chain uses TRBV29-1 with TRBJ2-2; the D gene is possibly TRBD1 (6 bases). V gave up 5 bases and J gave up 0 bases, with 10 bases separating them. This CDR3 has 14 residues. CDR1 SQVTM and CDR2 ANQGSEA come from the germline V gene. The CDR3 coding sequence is TGCAGCGTTCTAGGGACACCGAACACCGGGGAGCTGTTTTTT. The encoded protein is CSVLGTPNTGELFF.

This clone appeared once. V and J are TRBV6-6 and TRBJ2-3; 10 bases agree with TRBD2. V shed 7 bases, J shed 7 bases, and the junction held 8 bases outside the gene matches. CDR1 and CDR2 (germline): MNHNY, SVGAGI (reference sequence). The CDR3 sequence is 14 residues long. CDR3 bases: TGTGCCAGCATTCTTAGCGGGGGGCCGAATACGCAGTATTTT. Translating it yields CASILSGGPNTQYF.

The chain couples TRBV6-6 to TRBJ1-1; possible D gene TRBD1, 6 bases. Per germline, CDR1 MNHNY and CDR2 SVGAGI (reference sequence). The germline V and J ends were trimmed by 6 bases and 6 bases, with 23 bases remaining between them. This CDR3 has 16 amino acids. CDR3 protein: CASRPEGGLIGAEAFF. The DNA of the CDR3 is TGTGCCAGCAGACCCGAAGGGGGTCTCATCGGTGCTGAAGCTTTCTTT.

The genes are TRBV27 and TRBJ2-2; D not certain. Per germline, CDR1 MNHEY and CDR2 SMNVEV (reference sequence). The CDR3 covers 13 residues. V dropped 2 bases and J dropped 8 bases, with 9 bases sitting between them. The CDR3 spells CASSLTLGGELFF. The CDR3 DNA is TGTGCCAGCAGTTTAACGCTCGGGGGGGAGCTGTTTTTT.

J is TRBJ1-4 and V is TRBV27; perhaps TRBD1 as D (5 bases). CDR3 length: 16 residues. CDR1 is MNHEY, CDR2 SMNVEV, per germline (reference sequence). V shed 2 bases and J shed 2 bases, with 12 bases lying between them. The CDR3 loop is CASSLIGAGTNEKLFF. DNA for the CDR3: TGTGCCAGCAGTTTAATAGGGGCCGGTACTAATGAAAAACTGTTTTTT.

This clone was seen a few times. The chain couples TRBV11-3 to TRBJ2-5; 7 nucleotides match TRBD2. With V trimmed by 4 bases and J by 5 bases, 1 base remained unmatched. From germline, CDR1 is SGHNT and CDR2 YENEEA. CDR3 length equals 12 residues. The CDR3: CASSSAGETQYF. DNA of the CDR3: TGTGCCAGCAGCTCAGCGGGGGAGACCCAGTACTTC.

Written as DNA, the CDR3 is TGTGCCAGCAGCGAACAGGGGCCCACCATACTTGAGCAGTTCTTC. It encodes CASSEQGPTILEQFF. The J gene is TRBJ2-1, the V gene TRBV7-6; 7 bases are shared with TRBD1. The CDR3 runs 15 residues. V shed 5 bases, J shed 9 bases, and the junction held 13 bases outside the gene matches. Germline CDR1 reads SGHVS; CDR2 reads FNYEAQ. The complete variable domain, with remaining parts taken from reference TRBV7-6 and TRBJ2-1, reads GAGVSQSPRYKVTKRGQDVALRCDPISGHVSLYWYRQALGQGPEFLTYFNYEAQQDKSGLPNDRFSAERPEGSISTLTIQRTEQRDSAMYRCASSEQGPTILEQFFGPGTRLTVL.

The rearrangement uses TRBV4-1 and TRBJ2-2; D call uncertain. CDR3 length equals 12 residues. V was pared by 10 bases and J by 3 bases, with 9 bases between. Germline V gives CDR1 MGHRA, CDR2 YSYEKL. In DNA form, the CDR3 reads TGCGCCACCTGGGCTGACACCGGGGAGCTGTTTTTT. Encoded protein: CATWADTGELFF.

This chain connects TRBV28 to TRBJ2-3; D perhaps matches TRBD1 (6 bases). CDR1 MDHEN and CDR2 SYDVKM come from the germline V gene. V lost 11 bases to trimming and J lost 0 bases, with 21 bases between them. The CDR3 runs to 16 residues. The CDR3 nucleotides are TGTGCCGCAAATAGATCCGGACAGACTAGCACAGATACGCAGTATTTT. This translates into CAANRSGQTSTDTQYF.

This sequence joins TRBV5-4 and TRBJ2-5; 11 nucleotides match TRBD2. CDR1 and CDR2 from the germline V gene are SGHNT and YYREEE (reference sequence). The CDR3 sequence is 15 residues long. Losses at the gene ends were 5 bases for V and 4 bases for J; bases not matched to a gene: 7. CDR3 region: CASSSSGGWRETQYF. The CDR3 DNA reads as TGTGCCAGCAGTTCTAGCGGGGGGTGGAGAGAGACCCAGTACTTC.

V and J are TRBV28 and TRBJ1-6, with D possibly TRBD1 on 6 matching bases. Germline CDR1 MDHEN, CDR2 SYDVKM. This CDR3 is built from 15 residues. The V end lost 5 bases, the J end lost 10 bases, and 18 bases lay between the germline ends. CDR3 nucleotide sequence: TGTGCCAGCAGTCTCCCACAGGGAAGGAGCTCACCCCTCCACTTT. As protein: CASSLPQGRSSPLHF.

In DNA form, the CDR3 reads TGTGCCAGTAGTATGGGGGGTCAGCCCCAGCATTTT. Protein product: CASSMGGQPQHF. V is TRBV19 and J is TRBJ1-5; D possibly corresponds to TRBD1 (5 bases). Germline CDR1 reads LNHDA; CDR2 reads SQIVND (reference sequence). V shed 3 bases and J shed 6 bases, with 6 bases lying between them. The CDR3 contains 12 residues.

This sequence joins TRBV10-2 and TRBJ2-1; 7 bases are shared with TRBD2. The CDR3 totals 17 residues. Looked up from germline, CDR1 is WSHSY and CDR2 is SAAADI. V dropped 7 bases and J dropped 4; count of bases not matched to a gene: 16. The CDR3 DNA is TGCGCCAGCACCCGACCCCCCGCGGCGGGAGAATACAATGAGCAGTTCTTC. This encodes CASTRPPAAGEYNEQFF.

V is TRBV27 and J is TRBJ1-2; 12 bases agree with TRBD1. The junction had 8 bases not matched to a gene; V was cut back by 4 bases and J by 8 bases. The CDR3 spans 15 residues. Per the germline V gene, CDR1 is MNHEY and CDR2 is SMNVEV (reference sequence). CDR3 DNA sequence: TGTGCCAGCAGTTCTCCGGGACAGGGGGCGAGGGGCTACACCTTC. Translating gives CASSSPGQGARGYTF.

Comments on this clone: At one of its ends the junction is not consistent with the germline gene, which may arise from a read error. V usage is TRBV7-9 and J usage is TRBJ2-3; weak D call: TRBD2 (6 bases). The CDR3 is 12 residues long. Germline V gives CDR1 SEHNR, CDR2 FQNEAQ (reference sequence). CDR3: CSSSLGGGTQYF. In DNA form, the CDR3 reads TGTTCCAGCAGCTTAGGTGGGGGGACGCAGTATTTT.